The present TCR beta chain was sequenced within a study of a mutant IDH1 vaccine in newly diagnosed glioma. The wider study: Vaccination started 4-6 weeks after radiotherapy alone, or with temozolomide cycles.

Using immunoSEQ multiplex PCR, the repertoire was profiled, and TCRdb retains in-frame clones only, with some absent. The sample lists 60,000 or so clones, about 85% occurring once. The germline V gene has CDR1 SGDLS and CDR2 YYNGEE. The CDR3 sequence is 15 residues long. The germline V and J ends were trimmed by 2 bases and 2 bases, with 13 bases remaining between them. This clone was seen just once. Its target is unknown. Time point defined: week 23, last vaccination. Topical imiquimod accompanied each vaccine dose, which consisted of 300 ug of mutant IDH1 20-mer peptide. Material: PBMCs, obtained from a glioma patient whose treatment included an IDH1 peptide vaccine. The gene calls are TRBV9 and TRBJ1-1; D is undetermined. This TCR was sampled from a man aged 30-40 years with glioma. DNA for the CDR3: TGTGCCAGCAGCGTTACCCCGGTGGGTAACACTGAAGCTTTCTTT. Its translation is CASSVTPVGNTEAFF.